This TCR beta chain was recovered during a study of blood T cell repertoires in COVID-19. About the research overall: The samples span acute and convalescent COVID-19 from the United States, Italy and Spain. The analysed material was cDNA or gDNA that came from T cells, B-cell-depleted T cells, or PBMCs.

Germline CDR1 is SNHLY and CDR2 is FYNNEI. Trimming took 2 bases from V and 8 from J, leaving 21 bases between them. The CDR3 consists of 16 residues. In the authors' methods: Amplified reference gene primers provided the basis for estimating nucleated cell counts. Sequenced by immunoSEQ multiplex PCR; TCRdb stores in-frame clones only, minus some. That table furnishes V, J and clone size, whereas the DNA furnished D and trimming. The sample lists approximately 250,000 clones; nearly 85% were seen once. The clonotype comes from a human donor in a cohort sampled during active COVID-19. Material for sequencing was peripheral blood. The V and J genes are TRBV2 and TRBJ1-2, with D possibly matching TRBD1 (6 bases). CDR3 DNA sequence: TGTGCCAGCAGTGAATCTCGGACAGCCCTTTTTTCCGGCTACACCTTC. Protein: CASSESRTALFSGYTF.